This T cell receptor (beta chain) was retrieved from a study of shared clonotypes between healthy human individuals. Assay: immunoSEQ multiplex PCR; the TCRdb copy retains only in-frame clones and omits some. The data contain 180,000 or so clones, 85% to 95% of them singletons. Germline V gives CDR1 MGHRA, CDR2 YSYEKL. The CDR3 sequence is 16 residues long. V and J are TRBV4-1 and TRBJ2-5, with 7 bases lining up with TRBD2. The DNA end is more similar to TRBJ2-7, so the J call may be wrong. The receptor's source is a woman aged 25 to 39 in good health. Source material: naive CD4+ T cells sorted from blood. Described subset: CD45RA+ positively selected. CDR3 DNA sequence: TGCGCCAGCAGCCAAGATCTTTCTAGCGGCCGCTACGAGCAGTACTTC. As protein: CASSQDLSSGRYEQYF.